The 11 T cell receptor beta chains reported below all come from one sample, sequenced in a study of cytomegalovirus exposure and HLA in healthy donors listed by TCRdb under 2017. To prepare the library, the immunoSEQ multiplex PCR assay was applied. A mixture of 60 forward primers for TCR Vbeta segments and 13 reverse primers for TCR Jbeta segments was used in the multiplex PCR. The table was pulled from immuneACCESS by TCRdb, which kept in-frame rearrangements only. Such tables lose some clones; where checked, under half of the loss comes from unresolved V genes, and the rest has no known cause. The sample has 150,000 or so clones on record, almost 80% of them singletons. The top ten hold around 6.7% of the sample. Sequencing used PBMCs. These receptors were taken from a middle-aged woman in good health and CMV-seropositive.

The DNA of the CDR3 is TGTGCCTGGAATTGGATCCGGAGTGGCTACACCTTC. Amino acid sequence: CAWNWIRSGYTF. The chain has TRBV30 and TRBJ1-2; D remains unclear. Germline V CDR1 and CDR2: GTSNPN, SVGIG (reference sequence). The CDR3 loop spans 12 amino acids. With 4 bases removed from V and 7 bases from J, the gap between germline ends came to 13 bases.

The table lists this clone with a few counts. V is TRBV15 and J is TRBJ1-2; 10 nucleotides line up with TRBD1. Germline V lookup: CDR1 LNHNV, CDR2 YYDKDF (reference sequence). The trim removed 0 bases at V and 3 bases at J, leaving 10 bases unmatched. The CDR3 consists of 18 residues. DNA of the CDR3: TGTGCCACCAGCAGAGATTGGGCCGGGACAGGGGTCGACTATGGCTACACCTTC. Translated, it gives CATSRDWAGTGVDYGYTF.

This chain links TRBV6-5 with TRBJ2-3, with D maybe TRBD2 (6 bases). CDR1 is MNHEY, CDR2 SVGAGI, per germline. Between the trimmed V and J ends, which lost 4 bases and 4 bases, there was a span of 12 bases. The CDR3 is 14 amino acids. In nucleotides, the CDR3 is TGTGCCAGCAGTTCCTACACTAGCCCAGATACGCAGTATTTT. It translates to CASSSYTSPDTQYF.

The chain joins TRBV19 to TRBJ1-1; 8 bases fit TRBD1. The J segment lost 5 bases and the V segment lost 5 bases, leaving 10 bases of the junction unmatched. Germline values: CDR1 LNHDA, CDR2 SQIVND (reference sequence). The CDR3 spans 15 residues. CDR3 bases: TGTGCCAGTAGTCCTCCCAGGGGGCTGGAGACTGAAGCTTTCTTT. It translates to CASSPPRGLETEAFF.

This chain links TRBV27 with TRBJ1-2; 8 bases fit TRBD1. The junction had 6 bases not matched to a gene; V was cut back by 2 bases and J by 7 bases. This CDR3 has 14 residues. Per the germline V gene, CDR1 is MNHEY and CDR2 is SMNVEV (reference sequence). The CDR3 bases are TGTGCCAGCAGTTTAGCAGGGGGCGTTTTTGGCTACACCTTC. Protein product: CASSLAGGVFGYTF.

This chain uses TRBV6-5 with TRBJ2-1; TRBD2 matches at 8 bases. The CDR3 covers 15 residues. Germline V CDR1 and CDR2: MNHEY, SVGAGI. Germline trimming cut 5 bases from V and 7 bases from J; bases unmatched to any gene: 10. CDR3 sequence: CASSPRGTSDNEQFF. CDR3 DNA sequence: TGTGCCAGCAGTCCTCGGGGGACTAGTGATAATGAGCAGTTCTTC.

The table lists this clone with a few counts. J is TRBJ1-6 and V is TRBV7-6, with 7 bases aligning to TRBD1. The CDR3 has 18 amino acids. Germline CDR1 reads SGHVS; CDR2 reads FNYEAQ. V trimming: 1 base; J trimming: 3 bases; junction bases outside the gene matches: 9. CDR3 DNA sequence: TGTGCCAGCAGCTTAGACATCCCACAGGGGAACTATAATTCACCCCTCCACTTT. Protein sequence: CASSLDIPQGNYNSPLHF.

The V gene is TRBV28, the J gene TRBJ2-7, with D unresolved. V was trimmed by 1 base and J by 6 bases, leaving 7 bases between them. The CDR3 totals 12 residues. In germline, CDR1 is MDHEN, CDR2 SYDVKM. CDR3 residues: CASSLLEREQYF. CDR3 DNA sequence: TGTGCCAGCAGTTTATTGGAGCGCGAGCAGTACTTC.

This clone was detected only once. The V call is TRBV2, the J call TRBJ1-5; D might be TRBD1 (6 bases). Trimming removed 10 bases at V and 9 bases at J, with 16 bases between. Germline V gene data show CDR1 as SNHLY and CDR2 as FYNNEI. The CDR3 runs to 12 residues. The chain's CDR3 is CATRGQTGPQHF. CDR3 nucleotides: TGTGCCACCCGCGGACAGACAGGGCCCCAGCATTTT.

This clone was detected a few times. J is TRBJ1-3 and V is TRBV19; no firm D call. Trimming pared 7 bases from V and 5 bases from J, leaving 18 bases between. The CDR3 length is 15 residues. CDR1 LNHDA and CDR2 SQIVND come from the germline V gene (reference sequence). The CDR3 DNA follows: TGTGCCAGTATGCCCACCGGGATGGGAAGAAACACCATATATTTT. Translating it yields CASMPTGMGRNTIYF.

The rearrangement uses TRBV10-2 and TRBJ1-2; 7 bases line up with TRBD1. Germline V gene sequence: CDR1 WSHSY, CDR2 SAAADI. The CDR3 length is 13 residues. Losses at the gene ends were 6 bases for V and 4 bases for J; bases not matched to a gene: 5. The CDR3 sequence is CASRPTGIYGYTF. Here the CDR3 DNA reads TGCGCCAGCAGGCCGACAGGGATCTATGGCTACACCTTC.